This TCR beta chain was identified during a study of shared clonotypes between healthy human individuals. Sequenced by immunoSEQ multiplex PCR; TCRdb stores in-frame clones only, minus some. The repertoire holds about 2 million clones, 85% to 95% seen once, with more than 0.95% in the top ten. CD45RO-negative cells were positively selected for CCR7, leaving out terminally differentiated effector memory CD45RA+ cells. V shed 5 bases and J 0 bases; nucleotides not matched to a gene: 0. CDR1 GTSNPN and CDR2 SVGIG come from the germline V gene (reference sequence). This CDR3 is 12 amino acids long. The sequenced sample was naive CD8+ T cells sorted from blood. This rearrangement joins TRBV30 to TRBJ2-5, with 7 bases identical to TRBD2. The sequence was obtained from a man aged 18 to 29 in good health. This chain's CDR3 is CAWGGDQETQYF. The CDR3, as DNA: TGTGCCTGGGGGGGGGACCAAGAGACCCAGTACTTC.